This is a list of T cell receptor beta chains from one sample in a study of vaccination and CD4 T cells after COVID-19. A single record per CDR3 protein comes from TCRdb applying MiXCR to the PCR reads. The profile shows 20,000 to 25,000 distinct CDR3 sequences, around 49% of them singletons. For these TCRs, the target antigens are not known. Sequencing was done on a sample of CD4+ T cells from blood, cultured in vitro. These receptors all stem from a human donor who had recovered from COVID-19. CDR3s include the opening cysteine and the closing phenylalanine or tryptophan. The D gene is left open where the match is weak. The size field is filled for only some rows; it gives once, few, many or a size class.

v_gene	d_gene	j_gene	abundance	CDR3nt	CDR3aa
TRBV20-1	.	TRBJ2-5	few	TGCAGTGCTAGAGCCGGACAGAAAGAGACCCAGTACTTC	CSARAGQKETQYF
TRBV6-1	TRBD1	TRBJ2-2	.	TGTGCCAGCACCTCGCCGGACAGGGATGATACCGGGGAGCTGTTTTTT	CASTSPDRDDTGELFF
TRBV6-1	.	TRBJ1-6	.	TGTGCCAGCAGCTCCAGCCATAATTCACCCCTCCACTTT	CASSSSHNSPLHF
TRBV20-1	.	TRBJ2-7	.	TGCAGTGCTAGAGATCCCGGGGCTAGCTCCTACGAGCAGTACTTC	CSARDPGASSYEQYF
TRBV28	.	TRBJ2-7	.	TGTGCCAGCAGTCCCCACGCTAGGGCCGGGGCCTACGAGCAGTACTTC	CASSPHARAGAYEQYF
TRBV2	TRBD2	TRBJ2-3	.	TGTGCCAGCACCCCTACCCGGACTAGCGGGGGGACAGATACGCAGTATTTT	CASTPTRTSGGTDTQYF
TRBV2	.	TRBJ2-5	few	TGTGCCAGCAGTGATATTGGCGGGGCCCAAGAGACCCAGTACTTC	CASSDIGGAQETQYF
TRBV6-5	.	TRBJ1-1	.	TGTGCCAGCAGTTACTCGATCACGCGGAGGTGGGGTGCTGAAGCTTTCTTT	CASSYSITRRWGAEAFF
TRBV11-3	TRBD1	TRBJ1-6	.	TGTGCCAGCAGCTTAGGCTCGACAGGGGGCAGTTCACCCCTCCACTTT	CASSLGSTGGSSPLHF
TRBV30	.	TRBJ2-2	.	TGTGCCCGGATGGCGAGGGGGACCGGGGAGCTGTTTTTT	CARMARGTGELFF